This T cell receptor beta chain was identified in a study of CD8 T cells in Susac syndrome. Regarding the study as a whole: As the study acknowledged, the number of individuals who were part of its TCR sequencing and HLA analysis was relatively small.

Sequencing of TCR beta was carried out in blood CD8+ and CD4+ T cells. Included as multiple sclerosis controls were treatment-naive patients who had stable or active relapsing-remitting disease. Negative isolation was applied to CD8+ and CD4+ T cells, and FACS enrichment was applied to TEMRA cells. In germline, CDR1 is SEHNR, CDR2 FQNEAQ (reference sequence). The CDR3 covers 13 residues. V was pared by 0 bases and J by 6 bases, with 7 bases between. RNA amounts of roughly 0.45 to 1 ug underwent reverse transcription with random hexamers. One entry per CDR3 protein, called by TCRdb with MiXCR from the immunoSEQ multiplex PCR reads. The repertoire has about 280,000 distinct CDR3 sequences, 70% to 90% of them found once; the top ten carry approximately 0.11%. This clonotype was observed a single time. The antigen is not known.

The sequenced material came from CD8+ T cells from PBMCs. The origin of this receptor is a human donor with multiple sclerosis. The genes are TRBV7-9 and TRBJ2-3; unclear D gene. As DNA, the CDR3 is TGTGCCAGCAGCTTAGCCGGCAGCGATACGCAGTATTTT. This translates into CASSLAGSDTQYF.